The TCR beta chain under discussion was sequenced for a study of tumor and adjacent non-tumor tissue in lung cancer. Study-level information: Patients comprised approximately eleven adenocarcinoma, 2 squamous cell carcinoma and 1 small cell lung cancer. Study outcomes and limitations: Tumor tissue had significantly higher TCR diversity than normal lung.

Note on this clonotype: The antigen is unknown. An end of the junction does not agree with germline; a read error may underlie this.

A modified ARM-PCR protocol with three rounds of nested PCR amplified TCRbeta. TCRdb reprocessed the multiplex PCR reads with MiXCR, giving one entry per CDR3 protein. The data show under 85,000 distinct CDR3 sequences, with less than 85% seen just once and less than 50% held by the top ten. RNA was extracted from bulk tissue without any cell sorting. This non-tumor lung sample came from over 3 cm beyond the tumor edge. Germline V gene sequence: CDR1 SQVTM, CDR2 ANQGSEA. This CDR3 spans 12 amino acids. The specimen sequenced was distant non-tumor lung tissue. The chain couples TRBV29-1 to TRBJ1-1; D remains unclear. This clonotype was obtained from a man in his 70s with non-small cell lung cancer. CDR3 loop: CSLVAERTGAFF. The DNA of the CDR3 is TGCAGCCTTGTAGCGGAGAGGACTGGAGCTTTCTTT.